This is a list of T cell receptor beta chains from one sample in a study of T-cell reconstitution after alpha-beta-depleted transplantation in children. Each CDR3 protein is one row after TCRdb ran MiXCR on the PCR reads. Among 500,000 or so distinct CDR3 sequences, about 33% were seen once, and the ten largest hold approximately 2.3%. Specimen: PBMCs from the stem cell graft donor, collected from the stem cell graft. The receptors derive from a human donor who donated a stem cell graft to a child with aplastic anemia. CDR3s include the opening cysteine and the closing phenylalanine or tryptophan. The order of the fields is D gene, clone size, J gene, V gene, CDR3 protein, CDR3 DNA. The D gene is left open where the match is weak. Some rows mark clone size as missing; the rest say once, few, many or name a class of expanded clone.

- few TRBJ2-1 TRBV20-1 CSARPTGIEQFF TGCAGTGCTAGACCCACAGGGATTGAGCAGTTCTTC
TRBD2 - TRBJ2-7 TRBV6-2/TRBV6-3 CASSSGLATYEQYF TGTGCCAGCAGTTCGGGACTAGCAACCTACGAGCAGTACTTC
- - TRBJ1-2 TRBV29-1 CSAQGTRGYTF TGCAGCGCTCAGGGGACACGGGGCTACACCTTC
TRBD2 few TRBJ2-7 TRBV15 CATSRGTRGYEQYF TGTGCCACCAGCAGAGGGACTAGGGGCTACGAGCAGTACTTC
- few TRBJ1-6 TRBV7-2 CASSLSGEGSPLHF TGTGCCAGCAGCTTATCAGGGGAAGGTTCACCCCTCCACTTT
- few TRBJ2-2 TRBV30 CACRDLGELFF TGTGCCTGTAGGGATCTCGGGGAGCTGTTTTTT
TRBD2 few TRBJ2-1 TRBV20-1 CSARQREGFNEQFF TGCAGTGCTAGACAGCGGGAGGGCTTCAATGAGCAGTTCTTC
- - TRBJ1-1 TRBV5-1 CASSLVGHPRTEAFF TGCGCCAGCAGCTTGGTCGGACACCCGAGGACTGAAGCTTTCTTT
TRBD2 few TRBJ2-1 TRBV7-2 CASSLAAPSLLAGYNEQFF TGTGCCAGCAGCTTAGCTGCCCCGTCCCTACTAGCGGGATACAATGAGCAGTTCTTC
- - TRBJ2-5 TRBV28 CASSDAGADQETQYF TGTGCCAGCAGTGACGCGGGGGCGGACCAAGAGACCCAGTACTTC
- - TRBJ1-2 TRBV7-9 CAGSIKTDDRGYTF TGTGCCGGATCAATAAAGACCGACGACCGAGGCTACACCTTC
- - TRBJ2-5 TRBV7-9 CASSLVIVAARQETQYF TGTGCCAGCAGCTTAGTAATTGTGGCGGCGAGGCAAGAGACCCAGTACTTC
TRBD1 few TRBJ1-5 TRBV7-2 CASSFGQGARQPQHF TGTGCCAGCAGCTTTGGACAGGGGGCACGTCAGCCCCAGCATTTT
- few TRBJ2-6 TRBV20-1 CSAIGGTGANVLTF TGCAGCGCTATTGGGGGGACTGGGGCCAACGTCCTGACTTTC
- few TRBJ1-5 TRBV20-1 CSAIRTGFNQPQHF TGCAGTGCTATTCGCACAGGTTTCAATCAGCCCCAGCATTTT
- - TRBJ1-1 TRBV30 CAWRRNTEAFF TGTGCCTGGAGGCGGAACACTGAAGCTTTCTTT
- - TRBJ2-5 TRBV19 CASSIVSEETQYF TGTGCCAGTAGTATAGTTAGCGAAGAGACCCAGTACTTC